Sequencing of this T cell receptor beta chain was carried out in a study of cytomegalovirus exposure and HLA in healthy donors. Study results and caveats: As a later analysis showed, a missense DCLRE1C variant was linked to trimming of TCR beta V- and J-genes. Researchers counted some 150 TCR beta chains as cytomegalovirus-associated.

Germline CDR1 is SGDLS and CDR2 is YYNGEE. The V gene lost 3 bases and the J gene lost 1 base, with 10 bases spanning the gap. This CDR3 has 14 amino acids. The PCR had 60 Vbeta and 13 Jbeta primers. Sequenced by immunoSEQ multiplex PCR; TCRdb stores in-frame clones only, minus some. The sample yields roughly 130,000 clones, around 80% seen once. About this clone: Its specificity is not known.

Sequences were obtained from PBMCs. The clonotype originates from a woman between 18 and 29 years old in good health and CMV-seropositive. The chain couples TRBV9 to TRBJ1-2, with D unclear. CDR3 in amino acids: CASSAMDFNYGYTF. The CDR3 DNA reads TGTGCCAGCAGCGCCATGGACTTTAACTATGGCTACACCTTC.